This section outlines one T cell receptor (beta chain) sequence together with its context. The entry originates in a study of esophageal squamous cell carcinoma under preoperative chemotherapy. A single record per CDR3 protein comes from TCRdb applying MiXCR to the PCR reads. Counted here are roughly 32,000 distinct CDR3 sequences, roughly 52% occurring once; the ten biggest clones make up 12%. The CDR3 totals 19 residues. Germline V gene data show CDR1 as SGHVS and CDR2 as FNYEAQ. V was pared by 3 bases and J by 13 bases, with 34 bases between. Time point given: before preoperative PTX-NDP chemotherapy.

The source is a human donor with esophageal squamous cell carcinoma. The donor label of this sample is uncertain. V gene TRBV7-6 combines with J gene TRBJ2-4; D may be TRBD2 (5 bases). The sample was taken from a patient given preoperative chemotherapy. The CDR3 DNA is TGTGCCAGCAGCTTGGATGCGGGCATCGCGGGCGGAGCCAAAAACACCCAGTACTTC. The encoded protein is CASSLDAGIAGGAKNTQYF.